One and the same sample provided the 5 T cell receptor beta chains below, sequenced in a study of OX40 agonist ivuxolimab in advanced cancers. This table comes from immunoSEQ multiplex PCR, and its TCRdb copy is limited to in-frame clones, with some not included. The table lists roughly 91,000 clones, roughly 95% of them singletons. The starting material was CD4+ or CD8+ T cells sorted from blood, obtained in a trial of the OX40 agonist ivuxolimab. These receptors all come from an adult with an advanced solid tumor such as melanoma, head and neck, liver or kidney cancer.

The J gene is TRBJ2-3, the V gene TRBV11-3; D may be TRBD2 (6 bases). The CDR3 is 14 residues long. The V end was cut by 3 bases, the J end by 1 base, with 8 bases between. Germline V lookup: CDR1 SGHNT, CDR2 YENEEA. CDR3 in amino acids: CASSLVAGTDTQYF. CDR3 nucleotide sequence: TGTGCCAGCAGCTTGGTAGCGGGCACAGATACGCAGTATTTT.

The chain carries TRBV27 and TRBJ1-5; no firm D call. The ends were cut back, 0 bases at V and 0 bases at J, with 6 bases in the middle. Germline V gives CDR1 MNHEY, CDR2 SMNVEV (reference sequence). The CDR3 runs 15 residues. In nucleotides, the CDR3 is TGTGCCAGCAGTTTATCCGCGTATAGCAATCAGCCCCAGCATTTT. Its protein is CASSLSAYSNQPQHF.

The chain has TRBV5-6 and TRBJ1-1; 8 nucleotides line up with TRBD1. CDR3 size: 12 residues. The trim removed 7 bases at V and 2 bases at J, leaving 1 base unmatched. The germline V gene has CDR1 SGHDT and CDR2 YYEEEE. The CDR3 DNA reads TGTGCCAGCGGACAGGGTAACACTGAAGCTTTCTTT. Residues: CASGQGNTEAFF.

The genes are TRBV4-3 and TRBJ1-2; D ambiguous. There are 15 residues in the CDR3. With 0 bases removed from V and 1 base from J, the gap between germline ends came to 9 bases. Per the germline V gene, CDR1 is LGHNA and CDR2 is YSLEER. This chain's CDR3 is CASSQDSRDNYGYTF. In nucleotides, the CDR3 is TGCGCCAGCAGCCAAGATAGTCGCGATAACTATGGCTACACCTTC.

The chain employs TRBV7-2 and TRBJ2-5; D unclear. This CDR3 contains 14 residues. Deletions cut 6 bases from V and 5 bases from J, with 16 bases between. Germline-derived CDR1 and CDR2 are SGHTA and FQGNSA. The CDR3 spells CASSPDLGLETQYF. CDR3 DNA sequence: TGTGCCAGCAGTCCTGATCTTGGGTTGGAGACCCAGTACTTC.